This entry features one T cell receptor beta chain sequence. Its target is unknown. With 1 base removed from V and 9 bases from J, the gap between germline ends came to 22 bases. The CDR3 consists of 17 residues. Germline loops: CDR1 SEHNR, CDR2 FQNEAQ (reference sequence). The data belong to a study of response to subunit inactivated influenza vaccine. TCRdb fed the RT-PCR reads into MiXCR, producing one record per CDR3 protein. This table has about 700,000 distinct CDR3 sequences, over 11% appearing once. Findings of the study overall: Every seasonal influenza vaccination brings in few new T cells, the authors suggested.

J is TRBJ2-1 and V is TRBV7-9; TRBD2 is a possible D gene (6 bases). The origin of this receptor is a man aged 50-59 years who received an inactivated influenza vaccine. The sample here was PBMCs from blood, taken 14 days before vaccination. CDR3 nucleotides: TGTGCCAGCAGCTTAGGGAGTTATAGCGGTCGTTTCATTGAGCAGTTCTTC. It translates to CASSLGSYSGRFIEQFF.